These 5 T cell receptor beta chains were all obtained from the same sample, sequenced in a study of spatial heterogeneity in lung cancer. Stated time point: blood at routine non-recurrence follow-up after resection. TCRdb independently ran MiXCR on the 5' RACE reads; one entry per CDR3 protein. The sample consists of about 27,000 distinct CDR3 sequences, 5.4% of them appearing once. Source: PBMCs, taken at follow-up. These receptors were obtained from a female donor with early-stage non-small cell lung cancer.

In this sample, this clonotype turned up many times. The chain combines TRBV29-1 with TRBJ1-1; D possibly corresponds to TRBD1 (6 bases). CDR1 and CDR2 (germline): SQVTM, ANQGSEA. There are 11 residues in the CDR3. The V gene lost 4 bases and the J gene lost 6 bases, with 9 bases spanning the gap. The CDR3 loop reads CSVGEGAEAFF. CDR3 in DNA: TGCAGCGTTGGGGAGGGGGCTGAAGCTTTCTTT.

This clonotype was counted at least ten times. The chain combines TRBV7-2 with TRBJ1-4; TRBD1 agrees at 8 bases. The trim removed 4 bases at V and 7 bases at J, leaving 5 bases unmatched. Germline CDR1 is SGHTA and CDR2 is FQGNSA. CDR3 size: 14 residues. The CDR3 coding sequence is TGTGCCAGCAGCTCAGGGGGCGTAGGTGAAAAACTGTTTTTT. Translated, it gives CASSSGGVGEKLFF.

In this sample, this clonotype turned up many times. The V call is TRBV10-3, the J call TRBJ2-2; a weak D match, TRBD2 (5 bases). CDR1 is ENHRY, CDR2 SYGVKD, per germline. Trimming pared 6 bases from V and 4 bases from J, leaving 15 bases between. There are 15 residues in the CDR3. The CDR3 here is CAIRADREGTGELFF. The CDR3 DNA is TGTGCCATCAGGGCCGACCGTGAGGGCACCGGGGAGCTGTTTTTT.

The gene calls are TRBV20-1 and TRBJ2-6; D is unclear. Trimming shortened V by 0 bases and J by 3 bases, and 3 bases separated the two germline ends. The CDR3 runs 13 residues. CDR1 and CDR2 (germline): DFQATT, SNEGSKA (reference sequence). DNA of the CDR3: TGCAGTGCTAGAGATCTTGGGGCCAACGTCCTGACTTTC. Its translation is CSARDLGANVLTF.

This clonotype occurred many times. CDR3 sequence reads: CSARDQERGGYEQYF. DNA of the CDR3: TGCAGTGCTAGAGATCAGGAGAGAGGGGGCTACGAGCAGTACTTC. The rearrangement uses TRBV20-1 and TRBJ2-7; a possible D gene is TRBD1 (6 bases). The CDR3 length is 15 residues. The germline V and J ends were trimmed by 0 bases and 3 bases, with 15 bases remaining between them. Germline CDR1 and CDR2: DFQATT and SNEGSKA (reference sequence).